This passage covers 10 T cell receptor beta chains from one sample sequenced in a study of blood T cell repertoires in COVID-19 (dated by TCRdb to about 2020). To prepare the library, the immunoSEQ multiplex PCR assay was applied. This immuneACCESS table, as held by TCRdb, lists in-frame sequences with V and J called but not all clones. Of the missing ones, under half trace to an unresolved V gene in checked studies; the others have no known cause. This sample has about 220,000 clones in its table, and more than 65% of those were observed once. The ten largest clones add up to more than 2.5% of the sample. Sequenced sample: peripheral blood. The receptors come from a woman aged 25 to 39 who had recovered from COVID-19.

The V call is TRBV10-1, the J call TRBJ1-5, with TRBD1 matching over 8 bases. Germline CDR1 is WNHNN and CDR2 is SYGVQD (reference sequence). CDR3 length: 14 amino acids. The trim removed 9 bases at V and 0 bases at J, leaving 4 bases unmatched. CDR3 region: CARGGQGSNQPQHF. Written as DNA, the CDR3 is TGCGCCAGAGGAGGACAGGGTAGCAATCAGCCCCAGCATTTT.

This chain connects TRBV12-5 to TRBJ2-6; TRBD1 matches at 7 bases. Germline V gives CDR1 LGHNT, CDR2 FRNRAP. There are 14 residues in the CDR3. Losses at the gene ends were 4 bases for V and 4 bases for J; bases not matched to a gene: 1. This chain's CDR3 is CASGSGQGANVLTF. DNA of the CDR3: TGTGCTAGTGGTTCGGGACAGGGGGCCAACGTCCTGACTTTC.

J is TRBJ2-7 and V is TRBV12-3 or TRBV12-4, with TRBD2 matching 9 bases. The CDR3 totals 13 residues. The trim removed 8 bases at V and 2 bases at J, leaving 4 bases unmatched. This CDR3 is CASGLASPYEQYF. CDR3 nucleotide sequence: TGTGCCAGCGGACTAGCGAGTCCCTACGAGCAGTACTTC.

V usage is TRBV9 and J usage is TRBJ2-2, with TRBD2 matching 9 bases. The CDR3 sequence is 18 residues long. V was pared by 3 bases and J by 1 base, with 10 bases of the junction left unmatched. CDR1 is SGDLS, CDR2 YYNGEE, per germline. The chain's CDR3 is CASSAQLLTSGNTGELFF. The CDR3 DNA sequence: TGTGCCAGCAGCGCCCAATTATTGACTAGCGGGAACACCGGGGAGCTGTTTTTT.

V gene TRBV4-1 combines with J gene TRBJ2-7; possibly TRBD1 for D (6 bases). The CDR3 has 14 residues. Germline CDR1 MGHRA, CDR2 YSYEKL. V shed 0 bases and J shed 3 bases, with 9 bases lying between them. CDR3 protein: CASSQDRGGYEQYF. CDR3 DNA sequence: TGCGCCAGCAGCCAAGATCGAGGGGGCTACGAGCAGTACTTC.

The chain recombines TRBV4-2 with TRBJ1-6, with a tentative D call TRBD1 (5 bases). CDR1 and CDR2 (germline): LGHNA, YNFKEQ. The CDR3 loop spans 15 amino acids. Deletions cut 0 bases from V and 9 bases from J, with 12 bases between. CDR3 in amino acids: CASSQDQGSRSPLHF. The CDR3 nucleotides are TGTGCCAGCAGCCAAGATCAGGGTTCTCGTTCACCCCTCCACTTT.

The V and J genes are TRBV28 and TRBJ2-5, with a weak D call TRBD2 (6 bases). Germline V gives CDR1 MDHEN, CDR2 SYDVKM. This CDR3 region has 13 residues. V lost 2 bases and J lost 7, with 11 bases in between. CDR3: CASSLPGLSTQYF. The CDR3 DNA is TGTGCCAGCAGTTTACCAGGACTATCGACCCAGTACTTC.

In this sample, this clone turned up a few times. The V call is TRBV11-2, the J call TRBJ1-1; D possibly corresponds to TRBD1 (6 bases). V lost 1 base, J lost 10 bases, and 10 bases lay in between. The CDR3 length is 12 residues. The V gene's germline CDR1 is SGHAT and CDR2 FQNNGV. Here the CDR3 reads CASSLAGQRAFF. In nucleotides, the CDR3 is TGTGCCAGCAGCTTAGCCGGACAGCGAGCTTTCTTT.

This clone has only one observation. The CDR3 spells CASSLGGGRETQYF. CDR3 DNA sequence: TGTGCCAGCAGCTTGGGCGGGGGGCGAGAGACCCAGTACTTC. The genes are TRBV5-8 and TRBJ2-5, with 8 bases lining up with TRBD2. There are 14 residues in the CDR3. J lost 4 bases, V lost 0 bases, and 2 bases had no gene match. The germline V gene has CDR1 SGHTS and CDR2 YDEGEE. The complete variable domain, with remaining parts taken from reference TRBV5-8 and TRBJ2-5, reads EAGVTQSPTHLIKTRGQQATLRCSPISGHTSVYWYQQALGLGLQFLLWYDEGEERNRGNFPPRFSGRQFPNYSSELNVNALELEDSALYLCASSLGGGRETQYFGPGTRLLVL.

V is TRBV7-2 and J is TRBJ2-7, with 9 bases that match TRBD2. V shed 4 bases and J 4 bases; nucleotides not matched to a gene: 8. The CDR3 has 15 amino acids. Germline CDR1 and CDR2: SGHTA and FQGNSA. The CDR3 DNA reads as TGTGCCAGCAGCTCCCAGGTGGCGGGAGGGTACGAGCAGTACTTC. Its translation: CASSSQVAGGYEQYF.